Included here is one TCR beta chain sequence, with context. The antigen it binds to is not known. Per-nucleotide qualities are absent, and no much larger clonotype sits a single base away. The protocol used for the library was the immunoSEQ multiplex PCR assay. For the multiplex PCR, a mixture combining 60 forward primers for TCR Vbeta segments and 13 reverse primers for TCR Jbeta segments was used. Amplification of the CDR3 region of rearranged TCR beta genes was performed with a multiplex PCR assay on genomic DNA. The Illumina HiSeq System was used to sequence the amplified TCR beta libraries as 87-base-pair reads. The authors' analysis ran thus. A later analysis tallied around 82 million unique TCR beta chains across the 610 or so repertoires, and about 12 million of those chains were shared by two or more donors. A nearest-neighbor algorithm error-corrected the raw reads and collapsed the reads into unique sequences, merging closely related sequences to remove PCR and sequencing errors. To assign V, D and J gene segments, CDR3 sequences were aligned to IMGT reference sequences. For a sequence to be retained, a match of at least six nucleotides was required to both a V gene segment and a J gene segment. A rearrangement counted as productive if the CDR3 had no stop codons and remained in frame with V and J, and every other rearrangement counted as non-productive. Following IMGT convention, CDR3 was defined as the stretch from the second conserved V-encoded cysteine to the conserved J-encoded phenylalanine. The earlier analysis of about 560 of the donors excluded any sequence lacking an unambiguous match to a single V gene segment. In an earlier analysis of several hundred of the donors, V segments were called functional above 56.7% productive rearrangements and were called segregating when the between-donor standard deviation exceeded 5%. A statistical classification framework was developed to diagnose cytomegalovirus status using the catalog of TCR beta chain sequences. In a later analysis, TCR nucleotide sequences were compared against IMGT/GENE-DB human TR gene sequences so that V and J genes could be assigned. A later analysis assigned CDR3 sequences and most-parsimonious VDJ recombination scenarios with the TCRdist pipeline. In a later analysis, each TCR beta chain was defined by its CDR3 amino acid sequence together with its V-gene family, and reads without a unique V-gene family were excluded. As a way to deal with suspected cross-contamination and a sequencing artifact, a later analysis dropped 500 to 700 nucleotide sequences that were highly shared and had low generation probability. A later analysis calculated a clonal expansion index for each public chain from normalized within-repertoire ranks of inferred template counts. Generation probabilities in a later analysis came from a VDJ recombination model fitted to out-of-frame rearrangements, and those results were checked against IGoR. In a later analysis, hypergeometric tests were used to score TCR-TCR, TCR-HLA and TCR-CMV co-occurrence, with a repertoire-size bias correction applied to TCR pairs. False discovery rates were estimated in a later analysis by permuting HLA or CMV assignments 20 times. In a later analysis, co-occurring TCRs were grouped using DBSCAN, with TCRdist sequence similarity added in when clustering inside HLA-allele-positive subsets. Repertoires with fewer than 30,000 or more than 120,000 public chains were left out of co-occurrence clustering, as were five repertoires with anomalous nucleotide sharing. TCRdb retrieved this table from immuneACCESS and kept in-frame rearrangements only. Not all clones are present; in checked studies, unresolved V genes account for under half, and no reason is known for the remainder. V, J and clone size were drawn from that table, and D and trimming were deduced from the DNA. Recorded for this sample are roughly 230,000 clones; around 90% of them occurred a single time. 1.5% to 2% of the sample is in the top ten clones.

Deletion took 6 bases off V and 8 bases off J, with a span of 10 bases between the germline ends. The germline V gene gives CDR1 as SNHLY and CDR2 as FYNNEI. The cysteine opens and the phenylalanine closes a CDR3 of 11 amino acids. Kept here is only the CDR3 DNA, which spans 33 bases and is read in frame from base 1. The cohort consisted of fewer than 700 healthy bone marrow donors. At the time of sampling, every cohort member was nominally healthy, though immune exposures that went unrecorded were likely present. The donor was CMV seronegative and was included in the group of a few hundred seronegative cohort members. A peripheral blood sample was collected from each donor, and TCR beta sequencing was performed on peripheral blood mononuclear cells. Genomic DNA was extracted from the blood cell samples with the Qiagen DNeasy Blood Extraction Kit. This sample is part of a study of cytomegalovirus exposure and HLA in healthy donors (dated by TCRdb to 2015 to 2018). About the study as a whole: An earlier analysis of several hundred of the donors reported 250 to 350 Gb of sequence data and 117 million unique TCR beta sequences from some 180 million T cells. Approximately 310 gigabases of sequencing data and approximately 85 million unique TCR sequences were included in an early release covering roughly 600 HLA-typed donors. The genetic ancestry cluster associated with self-reported Caucasian donors included around 76% of the roughly 380 genotyped donors. The study was designed to test whether signatures of past pathogen exposure could be identified by cataloging public T cell receptors. The study profiled the T cell repertoires of about 720 subjects by immunosequencing and related them to cytomegalovirus serostatus. Besides the first cohort of around 700 subjects, a separate validation cohort made up of 120 or so different subjects was used. The study combined high-throughput TCR immunosequencing, statistical association of individual TCRs with disease status, and machine learning to predict cytomegalovirus infection status. A later analysis re-analyzed previously published TCR beta repertoires from 666 donors and added high-resolution HLA genotyping to study TCR occurrence patterns. Rather than using new phenotypic data, the later analysis identified candidate immune exposures from TCR beta sequences and from how often those sequences occurred across donors. An earlier analysis of approximately 500 of the donors applied high-throughput TCR beta sequencing to assess whether each TCR beta V gene segment acted as functional or pseudogenic. Donor age, sex, ethnicity and CMV serostatus were compiled together with the repertoire data. In a later genetic analysis, genome-wide SNP genotypes for about 60% of the 666 donors were used, and that subset was treated as a discovery cohort. All discovery cohort repertoires had been generated using a single sequencing platform. Class I and class II HLA loci were covered by the typing at four-digit resolution. The number of donors typed differed by locus, with roughly 629-640 for A, B, C, DRB1 and DQB1, around 500 for DQA1, about 610 for DPA1, and some 450 for DPB1. Roughly 5 DR-DQ haplotypes were handled as single units for association and clustering because linkage in the cohort was strong. On average, approximately 250,000 unique TCR beta nucleotide sequences were sequenced per donor among about 400 genotyped donors of the cohort, with about 17% of those sequences being non-productive.

General conclusions and limits of the study: In a later analysis, the rate of TCR association differed among HLA loci, with DRB1 alleles having the most associated TCRs and HLA-C alleles having the fewest. A cluster of highly shared sequence variants was judged likely to be a technical artifact of the sequencing pipeline. The study listed 150 to 200 TCR beta chains as associated with cytomegalovirus. Because counts were too low, around 18 rarely observed V segments, including chromosome 9 orphons, were left out of the earlier analysis of about 500 of the donors. The only immune exposure information available for the cohort was CMV serostatus. The authors suggested that the approach could potentially be extended to other disease states and immunological phenotypes. In a later analysis, most CMV-associated TCR beta chains were found to appear HLA-restricted, with HLA associations seemingly driven largely by CMV exposure. When HLA alleles, especially DR and DQ, strongly co-occurred, TCR associations were difficult to assign to individual alleles. A further reported finding was that TCR beta sequences accurately predicted the HLA-A and HLA-B alleles for most subjects in the first cohort. In a later genetic analysis, fewer N-insertions in productive TCRs were reported among donors in an Asian-associated ancestry cluster than the roughly 700-donor mean. Some IMGT-functional V segments, including TRBV6-2 and TRBV6-3, could not be distinguished by the 87-base-pair reads and were therefore excluded. In vitro tests confirmed that a few of the cytomegalovirus-associated TCR beta chains recognize cytomegalovirus antigens. Presence/absence analyses assumed roughly uniform sequencing depth across donors, an assumption that may not hold. A later analysis found that HLA-associated TCR beta chains were more clonally expanded and had lower generation probabilities than equally common non-associated chains. Cytomegalovirus status was reported to be diagnosed by the classifier with high specificity and sensitivity in both the original and validation cohorts. Most TCR sequences were observed very rarely across donors, whereas some public TCRs were present in many individuals. Correlated functional status among segregating V segments might reflect linkage disequilibrium, but an unknown experimental factor could not be ruled out. HLA typing was unavailable for some donors at each locus, so association tests used only the typed subset. In a later analysis, 16,951 TCR beta sequences were associated with specific HLA alleles at a false discovery rate of 0.05. In an earlier analysis of about 550 of the donors, most TCR beta V segments were observed in productive rearrangements about 90% or about 30% of the time, broadly matching IMGT annotations. An association between a missense DCLRE1C variant and V-gene and J-gene trimming of TCR beta chains was found in a later genetic analysis and replicated in an independent cohort. In a later analysis, several top co-occurrence clusters were reported to appear linked to parvovirus B19, influenza, CMV and Epstein-Barr virus. This cohort had only TCR beta chains sequenced, and the lack of alpha or paired-chain data limited which features could be detected.

Sequenced material: PBMCs. The receptor's source is a girl aged 2-10 years in good health and CMV-seronegative. The sequence links TRBV2 to TRBJ1-1; the D gene identity is not certain. The CDR3 is CASRIVTEAFF. The DNA sequence is as follows: TGTGCCAGCAGGATCGTGACAGAAGCTTTCTTT.